The rows below give T cell receptor beta chains drawn from one sample of a study of graft-versus-host responses after intestinal transplantation. The protocol was immunoSEQ multiplex PCR, while the TCRdb copy is restricted to in-frame clones and leaves out a portion. The sample has several thousand clones, 72% seen once. The material was PBMCs, obtained about 530 days after intestinal transplant. The receptors here all came from a human patient who received an intestinal transplant, so some T cells may come from the graft donor. Both conserved end residues are part of each CDR3.

V gene	J gene	CDR3 protein
TRBV11-3	TRBJ1-2	CASSLEQGITYGYTF
TRBV4-3	TRBJ2-3	CASSQDGARGYTDTQYF
TRBV5-5	TRBJ1-3	CASSQEQGFTGNTIYF
TRBV4-3	TRBJ2-6	CASSPTGGTGANVLTF
TRBV6-5	TRBJ1-1	CASSTRENTEAFF
TRBV6-5	TRBJ1-2	CASRTGLSYGYTF
TRBV6-5	TRBJ1-3	CASGPGRTSGNTIYF
TRBV11-3	TRBJ1-2	CASSLDTIGSYGYTF
TRBV5-1	TRBJ2-5	CASSLTRGGVETQYF
TRBV4-3	TRBJ2-3	CASSQDRGGPTDTQYF
TRBV7-2	TRBJ2-3	CASSKQGSADTQYF
TRBV15	TRBJ2-3	CATSRDRATGEDTQYF
TRBV11-2	TRBJ1-2	CASSQDRGNGYTF
TRBV7-2	TRBJ2-7	CASSSSGGYEQYF
TRBV4-3	TRBJ1-5	CASSQDPTGNQPQHF
TRBV4-3	TRBJ1-1	CASQLEAVNTEAFF
TRBV4-3	TRBJ2-7	CASSQDLRGLEQYF
TRBV27	TRBJ1-4	CASGEERDEKLFF
TRBV18	TRBJ2-1	CASSPDRAANEQFF
TRBV6-4	TRBJ1-6	CASSDRANSPLHF
TRBV6-4	TRBJ2-2	CASSYSRPNTGELFF
TRBV4-3	TRBJ1-2	CASSQEDRAVGYTF
TRBV6-1	TRBJ2-3	CASSEALAGGGTDTQYF
TRBV7-9	TRBJ2-1	CASSLGDRVKGNEQFF
TRBV2	TRBJ2-2	CASNGLAGGPTGELFF
TRBV11-3	TRBJ2-7	CASSLGIAGDDEQYF
TRBV6-5	TRBJ1-2	CATVWGNGYTF
TRBV5-5	TRBJ1-3	CASSLEGPRRRNTIYF
TRBV6-8	TRBJ1-5	CASSERDQPQHF
TRBV6-6	TRBJ1-1	CASSYLRGQLNTEAFF
TRBV6-1	TRBJ1-5	CASSETHGVQPQHF
TRBV4-3	TRBJ2-6	CASSQDKGSGANVLTF
TRBV30	TRBJ1-1	CAWSVPWGRNTEAFF
TRBV6-9	TRBJ1-1	CASSTLGNTEAFF
TRBV7-8	TRBJ1-5	CASSPSEGANSNQPQHF
TRBV11-3	TRBJ2-5	CASSLSDRAETQYF
TRBV7-4	TRBJ1-4	CASSPAGDREENEKLFF
TRBV19	TRBJ1-5	CASSSTGYSNQPQHF
TRBV5-6	TRBJ2-2	CASSLAVTSGGFTGELFF
TRBV4-3	TRBJ2-5	CASSQGGEAQYF
TRBV30	TRBJ2-3	CAWSVRTDTQYF
TRBV6-5	TRBJ2-7	CASSSDRVTDEQYF
TRBV7-1	TRBJ2-7	CASSFRRQGHEQYF
TRBV4-3	TRBJ2-1	CASSQAGGGRSEQFF
TRBV7-2	TRBJ1-5	CASRPGGEGQPQHF
TRBV7-6	TRBJ2-7	CASSGQGANEQYF
TRBV2	TRBJ2-1	CASNKRGGDNEQFF
TRBV5-3	TRBJ2-7	CARSLARISPDEQYF
TRBV11-2	TRBJ1-5	CASSLVGVGPWGQPQHF
TRBV27	TRBJ2-7	CASSLTALSSYEQYF
TRBV5-1	TRBJ2-6	CASSLTGFSITGANVLTF
TRBV30	TRBJ1-2	CAWTKLGTFYGYTF
TRBV7-6	TRBJ2-7	CAILSGTSGGVSYEQYF